This entry lists 11 T cell receptor beta chains sequenced from one sample in a study of blood T cell repertoires in COVID-19. The protocol was immunoSEQ multiplex PCR, while the TCRdb copy is restricted to in-frame clones and leaves out a portion. The table lists about 160,000 clones, 87% of them singletons. Material: peripheral blood. Source of these receptors: a woman in her seventies with COVID-19, enrolled during active disease.

Turning to this clone: Different DNA sequences within this sample yield the same CDR3. The J gene is TRBJ2-1, the V gene TRBV30; 9 bases are shared with TRBD2. V trimming: 0 bases; J trimming: 4 bases; junction bases outside the gene matches: 4. CDR3 length equals 15 residues. From germline, CDR1 is GTSNPN and CDR2 SVGIG (reference sequence). The CDR3 protein is CAWSVGLAGYNEQFF. DNA of the CDR3: TGTGCCTGGAGTGTCGGCCTAGCGGGATACAATGAGCAGTTCTTC.

The chain combines TRBV12-3 or TRBV12-4 with TRBJ1-6; unclear D gene. This CDR3 is 13 amino acids long. V lost 1 base to trimming and J lost 11 bases, with 9 bases between them. For the CDR3, the DNA is TGTGCCAGCAGTTTAGGGGCAGTCCCACCCCTCCACTTT. Residues: CASSLGAVPPLHF.

The chain joins TRBV19 to TRBJ2-3, with TRBD1 identical over 7 bases. The V gene end was trimmed by 5 bases and the J gene end by 1 base; junction bases not matched to a gene: 9. CDR3 length: 16 amino acids. The germline V gene encodes CDR1 LNHDA and CDR2 SQIVND (reference sequence). The CDR3 bases are TGTGCCAGTAGTCTTACAGGGGCCGCTCGCACAGATACGCAGTATTTT. This sequence encodes CASSLTGAARTDTQYF.

The chain combines TRBV9 with TRBJ1-4; 10 bases are shared with TRBD1. CDR3 length: 14 residues. Germline lookup yields CDR1 SGDLS and CDR2 YYNGEE. The V gene end was trimmed by 2 bases and the J gene end by 7 bases; junction bases not matched to a gene: 2. CDR3 bases: TGTGCCAGCAGCGTCGGGACAGGGGTTGAAAAACTGTTTTTT. Amino acid sequence: CASSVGTGVEKLFF. Looking up the rest from reference TRBV9 and TRBJ1-4 gives the full variable domain: DSGVTQTPKHLITATGQRVTLRCSPRSGDLSVYWYQQSLDQGLQFLIQYYNGEERAKGNILERFSAQQFPDLHSELNLSSLELGDSALYFCASSVGTGVEKLFFGSGTQLSVL.

The chain links TRBV7-9 to TRBJ1-6; TRBD1 agrees at 7 bases. The CDR3 covers 16 residues. The trim removed 5 bases at V and 0 bases at J, leaving 4 bases unmatched. CDR1 and CDR2 (germline): SEHNR, FQNEAQ (reference sequence). CDR3 loop: CASSPGGSSYNSPLHF. In DNA form, the CDR3 reads TGTGCCAGCAGCCCAGGGGGGAGCTCCTATAATTCACCCCTCCACTTT.

The chain combines TRBV4-2 with TRBJ1-2; possible D gene TRBD1, 5 bases. CDR3 length: 13 amino acids. V gave up 3 bases and J gave up 5 bases, with 10 bases separating them. Germline V gene lookup returns CDR1 LGHNA and CDR2 YNFKEQ. In nucleotides, the CDR3 is TGTGCCAGCAGCCAGGGGGGGGATTATGGCTACACCTTC. Translating it yields CASSQGGDYGYTF.

This clone came up a few times. Written as DNA, the CDR3 is TGTGCCAGCTCACCACCGAGACAGACCTCTGGAAACACCATATATTTT. This encodes CASSPPRQTSGNTIYF. The genes are TRBV18 and TRBJ1-3; tentative D call: TRBD1 (5 bases). Germline V gene lookup returns CDR1 KGHSH and CDR2 LQKENI. The CDR3 spans 16 residues. V lost 0 bases and J 0 bases, leaving 9 bases between the germline ends.

This chain links TRBV6-5 with TRBJ1-4; D call uncertain. V lost 6 bases, J lost 5 bases, and 16 bases lay in between. Germline V gene lookup returns CDR1 MNHEY and CDR2 SVGAGI. The CDR3 has 15 residues. CDR3 DNA sequence: TGTGCCAGCAGACGAAGCGGACCTCTGAATGAAAAACTGTTTTTT. Translating it yields CASRRSGPLNEKLFF.

The rearrangement joins TRBV2 to TRBJ1-2; maybe TRBD1 (5 bases). V lost 6 bases and J 7 bases, leaving 18 bases between the germline ends. This CDR3 has 14 residues. Germline lookup yields CDR1 SNHLY and CDR2 FYNNEI. The chain's CDR3 is CASRGGNLYSGYTF. In DNA, the CDR3 is TGTGCCAGCAGGGGGGGGAATTTGTACAGTGGCTACACCTTC.

A few counts support this clone. The chain combines TRBV30 with TRBJ1-4; the match to TRBD1 covers 8 bases. The CDR3 has 14 amino acids. V was pared by 5 bases and J by 5 bases, with 7 bases of the junction left unmatched. CDR1 and CDR2 from the germline V gene are GTSNPN and SVGIG (reference sequence). CDR3 amino acids: CAWAADRVNEKLFF. The CDR3 DNA reads as TGTGCCTGGGCTGCGGACAGGGTAAATGAAAAACTGTTTTTT.

V gene TRBV5-4 combines with J gene TRBJ2-3; D gene unclear. Looked up from germline, CDR1 is SGHNT and CDR2 is YYREEE (reference sequence). Deletions cut 1 base from V and 0 bases from J, with 6 bases between. The length of the CDR3 is 14 residues. CDR3 nucleotides: TGTGCCAGCAGCTTGAAGACTAGCACAGATACGCAGTATTTT. It is translated as CASSLKTSTDTQYF.